This record looks at one T cell receptor (beta chain) sequence and its context. The data stem from a study of blood T cell repertoires in COVID-19. V dropped 6 bases and J dropped 2; count of bases not matched to a gene: 0. CDR3 size: 13 residues. In the original analysis: Amplification of reference gene primers was used by the study to estimate nucleated cell counts. The protocol was immunoSEQ multiplex PCR, while the TCRdb copy is restricted to in-frame clones and leaves out a portion. That table supplies the V and J calls and clone size; D and trimming were determined from the DNA. The sample holds 350,000 or so clones, roughly 87% seen once.

The chain joins TRBV12-3 or TRBV12-4 to TRBJ1-3, with TRBD1 identical over 8 bases. The receptor's source is a woman aged 55-70 years with COVID-19, enrolled during active disease. Source material: peripheral blood. In nucleotides, the CDR3 is TGTGCCAGCAGACAGGGGGCTGGAAACACCATATATTTT. Protein sequence: CASRQGAGNTIYF.